The present entry profiles one T cell receptor (beta chain) with its context. In Seattle, patients joined the study during active infection and were tracked longitudinally. Measured with immunoSEQ multiplex PCR; TCRdb has only the in-frame clones, and not every one. Of 150,000 to 200,000 clones detected, about 85% appear once; the ten largest clones hold approximately 0.99%. These data are taken from a study of blood T cell repertoires in COVID-19. About the research overall: From T cells, B-cell-depleted T cells, or PBMCs came the material, which was cDNA or gDNA.

The germline CDR1 and CDR2 sequences are SGHAT and FQNNGV. The CDR3 consists of 16 residues. The V end was cut by 3 bases, the J end by 5 bases, with 19 bases between. This receptor was obtained from a man aged 55 to 70 with COVID-19, enrolled during active disease. Sequencing was carried out using peripheral blood. The chain links TRBV11-2 to TRBJ1-2; the D gene is possibly TRBD1 (6 bases). The CDR3: CASSFAGAAGGYGYTF. CDR3 DNA sequence: TGTGCCAGCAGCTTCGCAGGGGCTGCCGGAGGTTATGGCTACACCTTC.